This record concerns one T cell receptor (beta chain) sequence. This record belongs to a study of technical replicates of blood from a few donors. This table comes from immunoSEQ multiplex PCR, and its TCRdb copy is limited to in-frame clones, with some not included. The profile shows about 69,000 clones, 75% to 90% of them singletons. The specimen was PBMCs. The receptor comes from a human donor in good health. Some clones in this sample may be carry-over from other donors' samples.

The CDR3, as DNA: TGTGCCAGCAGGCAGACAGTCACAGATACGCAGTATTTT. Its protein is CASRQTVTDTQYF. The rearrangement joins TRBV7-9 to TRBJ2-3; TRBD1 might be the D (5 bases). Trimming took off 6 bases at V and 2 bases at J, with 9 bases between the two ends. The CDR3 runs 13 residues. The germline V gene has CDR1 SEHNR and CDR2 FQNEAQ (reference sequence).